The 26 T cell receptor beta chains reported below all come from one sample, sequenced in a study of breast tumors, draining lymph nodes, adjacent tissues. TCRdb processed the multiplex PCR reads anew with MiXCR; each CDR3 protein has one entry. The sample has 200,000 or so distinct CDR3 sequences, 31% seen once. Samples came from axillary lymph nodes draining the breast cancer. The sequenced material came from axillary lymph node tissue. Receptor source: a female donor with breast cancer. Some clones in this sample may be carry-over from other donors' samples.

This clonotype was counted at least ten times. V gene TRBV7-2 combines with J gene TRBJ2-2; 8 bases line up with TRBD2. The ends lost 5 bases at V and 7 bases at J; junction bases unmatched: 9. This CDR3 is built from 15 residues. CDR1 and CDR2 (germline): SGHTA, FQGNSA. The DNA for the CDR3 is TGTGCCAGCAGCCCCCGTACTAGCGGAAACGGGGAGCTGTTTTTT. Translated, it gives CASSPRTSGNGELFF.

CDR3 DNA sequence: TGTGCCAGCAGCTTGGGGGACGGGGGCTCCTACGAGCAGTACTTC. It specifies CASSLGDGGSYEQYF. The chain joins TRBV7-2 to TRBJ2-7, with D possibly TRBD2 on 6 matching bases. This CDR3 has 15 residues. Germline V gene data show CDR1 as SGHTA and CDR2 as FQGNSA. V was cut by 3 bases and J by 0 bases, with 12 bases left in between.

This clonotype was observed a single time. The V call is TRBV6-5, the J call TRBJ1-5; D is perhaps TRBD1 (6 bases). The length of the CDR3 is 15 residues. The V end lost 8 bases, the J end lost 0 bases, and 14 bases lay between the germline ends. Per the germline V gene, CDR1 is MNHEY and CDR2 is SVGAGI. The CDR3 protein is CASGGRGNSNQPQHF. Written as DNA, the CDR3 is TGTGCCAGCGGGGGAAGGGGGAATAGCAATCAGCCCCAGCATTTT.

Concerning this clonotype: This may stem from a read error, because a much larger clone lies one nucleotide away. The genes are TRBV20-1 and TRBJ2-7; D possibly uses TRBD1 or TRBD2 (5 bases each). This CDR3 contains 14 residues. CDR1 and CDR2 from the germline V gene are DFQATT and SNEGSKA (reference sequence). The V end lost 0 bases, the J end lost 6 bases, and 15 bases lay between the germline ends. CDR3 amino acids: CSARDVDYGAEQYF. For the CDR3, the DNA is TGCAGTGCTAGAGACGTAGACTATGGGGCCGAGCAGTACTTC.

This clonotype showed up many times. The chain joins TRBV6-2 or TRBV6-3 to TRBJ2-5; 8 bases map to TRBD2. The germline gives CDR1 MNHEY, CDR2 SVGEGT. The CDR3 consists of 17 residues. J gave up 0 bases and V 8 bases, and 14 bases lay outside the gene matches. The CDR3 DNA reads as TGTGCCAGCCGCTCTCTGTTAGCGGGATCGTACCAAGAGACCCAGTACTTC. Its protein is CASRSLLAGSYQETQYF.

Regarding this clonotype: This may arise from a read error, as a much more abundant clone is one base away. The chain recombines TRBV7-2 with TRBJ2-4; D is possibly TRBD2 (5 bases). The V and J ends lost 0 bases and 12 bases respectively, with 15 bases between them. The CDR3 spans 14 residues. Germline V lookup: CDR1 SGHTA, CDR2 FQGNSA. The DNA for the CDR3 is TGTGCCAGCAGCTTAGCCGCACAAGGACTGACTCAGTACTTC. Residues: CASSLAAQGLTQYF.

On this clonotype: One junction end disagrees with the germline gene, perhaps due to a read error. V and J are TRBV20-1 and TRBJ2-5, with D perhaps matching TRBD1 (6 bases). This CDR3 has 12 amino acids. The germline CDR1 and CDR2 sequences are DFQATT and SNEGSKA (reference sequence). CDR3 sequence (DNA): TGCAGTGCCGACAGGCGGAAAGAGGCCCAGTACTTC. Translated, it gives CSADRRKEAQYF.

This chain uses TRBV7-8 with TRBJ1-2, with D possibly matching TRBD1 (5 bases). The CDR3 consists of 13 residues. Germline lookup yields CDR1 SGHVS and CDR2 FQNEAQ. Deletions cut 0 bases from V and 7 bases from J, with 9 bases between. The CDR3 sequence is CASSLAVGGGYTF. The CDR3 nucleotides are TGTGCCAGCAGCTTAGCGGTCGGGGGTGGCTACACCTTC.

This clonotype has at least ten counts. The rearrangement links TRBV7-2 to TRBJ2-5; possible D gene TRBD1, 5 bases. This CDR3 is 13 amino acids long. In germline, CDR1 is SGHTA, CDR2 FQGNSA. V lost 1 base and J 4 bases, leaving 7 bases between the germline ends. The CDR3 is CASSLGQGETQYF. The CDR3 region has the DNA TGTGCCAGCAGCTTAGGCCAGGGAGAGACCCAGTACTTC.

This clonotype was observed at least ten times. The CDR3 loop reads CASSLGSGLVNEQYF. The CDR3 region has the DNA TGTGCCAGCAGCTTGGGTTCGGGACTAGTAAACGAGCAGTACTTC. The chain joins TRBV7-2 to TRBJ2-7; 8 nucleotides align to TRBD2. Germline CDR1 and CDR2: SGHTA and FQGNSA. With V trimmed by 3 bases and J by 5 bases, 9 bases remained unmatched. This CDR3 spans 15 amino acids.

This clonotype has a count of ten or more. The chain is built from TRBV5-8 and TRBJ2-2; D is perhaps TRBD1 or TRBD2 (5 bases each). The ends were cut back, 4 bases at V and 1 base at J, with 14 bases in the middle. The CDR3 sequence is 16 residues long. Per germline, CDR1 SGHTS and CDR2 YDEGEE. CDR3 sequence reads: CASSHRPGRNTGELFF. DNA of the CDR3: TGTGCCAGCAGCCACCGGCCAGGGAGGAACACCGGGGAGCTGTTTTTT.

This clonotype was counted many times. This sequence may be a read error, since a much larger clone differs from it by one base. The rearrangement uses TRBV11-2 and TRBJ2-7, with 8 bases matching TRBD2. With V trimmed by 3 bases and J by 2 bases, 3 bases remained unmatched. The V gene's germline CDR1 is SGHAT and CDR2 FQNNGV. The CDR3 spans 14 residues. The CDR3 loop reads CASSFFSGAYEQYF. The DNA of the CDR3 is TGTGCCAGCAGCTTCTTTAGCGGGGCCTACGAGCAGTACTTC.

This clonotype was counted at least ten times. The J gene is TRBJ2-2, the V gene TRBV11-3, with 7 nucleotides matching TRBD2. Germline values: CDR1 SGHNT, CDR2 YENEEA. The CDR3 extends over 13 amino acids. The J segment lost 7 bases and the V segment lost 3 bases, leaving 2 bases of the junction unmatched. The CDR3 is CASSFAGVGELFF. For the CDR3, the DNA is TGTGCCAGCAGCTTTGCGGGGGTCGGGGAGCTGTTTTTT.

In nucleotides, the CDR3 is TGCGCCAGCAGCTGGGGCGGGGGGCCAGGAGAGACCCAGCATTTT. Its translation is CASSWGGGPGETQHF. The chain couples TRBV5-1 to TRBJ1-5, with D possibly matching TRBD1 (6 bases). Germline CDR1 SGHRS, CDR2 YFSETQ. There are 15 residues in the CDR3. V shed 3 bases and J shed 11 bases, with 21 bases lying between them.

The count of this clonotype is one. This chain joins TRBV14 and TRBJ2-1; 7 bases are a match to TRBD2. The CDR3 covers 18 residues. V shed 4 bases, J shed 6 bases, and the junction held 18 bases outside the gene matches. Germline CDR1 reads SGHDN; CDR2 reads FVKESK. CDR3 nucleotide sequence: TGTGCCAGCAGCCCCCGAATACTAGCGCTTCAACCCTCCAATGAGCAGTTCTTC. Its protein product is CASSPRILALQPSNEQFF.

The rearrangement joins TRBV5-4 to TRBJ2-1; D possibly corresponds to TRBD2 (6 bases). CDR3 length: 16 amino acids. Between the trimmed V and J ends, which lost 4 bases and 8 bases, there was a span of 22 bases. Germline V gene sequence: CDR1 SGHNT, CDR2 YYREEE (reference sequence). The CDR3 DNA reads as TGTGCCAGCAGCCCCGCGCTGGCGCGGCGGGGCGATGAGCAGTTCTTC. This encodes CASSPALARRGDEQFF.

Regarding this clonotype: One junction end does not reproduce the germline sequence, and a read error may be involved. The chain recombines TRBV2 with TRBJ1-6, with D possibly being TRBD1 (6 bases). CDR1 is SNHLY, CDR2 FYNNEI, per germline. This CDR3 comprises 16 residues. Here the CDR3 reads CASSVPGTYNNSPLHF. The CDR3 coding sequence is TGTGCCAGCAGCGTTCCAGGGACATATAATAATTCCCCCCTCCACTTT.

The chain combines TRBV11-1 with TRBJ2-7; D may be TRBD2 (5 bases). Trimming removed 2 bases at V and 3 bases at J, with 11 bases between. CDR1 SGHAT and CDR2 FQDESV come from the germline V gene (reference sequence). This CDR3 is 14 amino acids long. CDR3: CASSLFGSFYEQYF. CDR3 nucleotides: TGTGCCAGCAGCTTATTTGGGAGCTTCTACGAGCAGTACTTC.

Of note for this clonotype: The junction does not match germline at one end; this may be a read error. The chain combines TRBV9 with TRBJ2-3; 10 positions match TRBD2. Germline CDR1 reads SGDLS; CDR2 reads YYNGEE. The CDR3 sequence is 16 residues long. The DNA for the CDR3 is TGTGTCAGCAGCGGAATTAGCGGGGGGAGCACAGATACGCAGTATTTT. Amino acids: CVSSGISGGSTDTQYF. The variable domain in full, with the rest retrieved from reference TRBV9 and TRBJ2-3, is DSGVTQTPKHLITATGQRVTLRCSPRSGDLSVYWYQQSLDQGLQFLIQYYNGEERAKGNILERFSAQQFPDLHSELNLSSLELGDSALYFCVSSGISGGSTDTQYFGPGTRLTVL.

This clonotype was picked up many times. The rearrangement uses TRBV30 and TRBJ2-7; no definite D call. This CDR3 has 11 amino acids. Germline CDR1 and CDR2: GTSNPN and SVGIG (reference sequence). V shed 2 bases and J shed 4 bases, with 6 bases lying between them. The CDR3 is CAWSSSYEQYF. CDR3 DNA sequence: TGTGCCTGGAGTAGTAGTTACGAGCAGTACTTC.

This clonotype was found many times. DNA of the CDR3: TGTGCCAGCAGCCTACCGCCGGGACAGGGCATCAACCAACTCAATGAGCAGTTCTTC. Translating gives CASSLPPGQGINQLNEQFF. The V gene is TRBV7-9, the J gene TRBJ2-1; 9 bases are a match to TRBD1. The CDR3 has 19 amino acids. Germline loops: CDR1 SEHNR, CDR2 FQNEAQ (reference sequence). The J segment lost 6 bases and the V segment lost 5 bases, leaving 20 bases of the junction unmatched.

A word on this clonotype: Compared with germline, one end of the junction differs, possibly owing to a read error. The V and J genes are TRBV4-1 and TRBJ1-6, with a weak D call TRBD1 (6 bases). Germline V lookup: CDR1 MGHRA, CDR2 YSYEKL. The CDR3 covers 13 residues. CDR3 sequence reads: CARSQDKGGPLHF. The CDR3 bases are TGCGCCCGCAGCCAAGATAAGGGGGGACCCCTCCACTTT.

This clonotype was recorded many times. The CDR3 reads CASRGPSGEQFF. In nucleotides, the CDR3 is TGCGCCAGCAGGGGCCCTAGCGGCGAGCAGTTCTTC. This chain links TRBV4-3 with TRBJ2-1, with TRBD2 identical over 7 bases. CDR3 size: 12 residues. In germline, CDR1 is LGHNA, CDR2 YSLEER. Trimming at V came to 6 bases and at J to 10 bases, leaving 6 bases not matched to a gene.

This clonotype showed up many times. The CDR3 DNA reads as TGCAGCGTCGTTGACCTCTACGAGCAGTACTTC. Translated: CSVVDLYEQYF. J is TRBJ2-7 and V is TRBV29-1, with D hard to call. The CDR3 runs to 11 residues. V was pared by 6 bases and J by 3 bases, with 9 bases between. Germline V CDR1 and CDR2: SQVTM, ANQGSEA.

This clonotype turned up a few times. This chain connects TRBV6-5 to TRBJ2-7; 9 nucleotides agree with TRBD2. V lost 5 bases and J lost 4; bases outside the gene matches: 12. Germline V gives CDR1 MNHEY, CDR2 SVGAGI. This CDR3 is built from 16 residues. The CDR3 here is CASSHLRTSELYEQYF. The CDR3 DNA follows: TGTGCCAGCAGTCACCTTAGGACTAGCGAACTTTACGAGCAGTACTTC.

This clonotype was detected many times. The V gene is TRBV12-3 or TRBV12-4, the J gene TRBJ2-2, with 7 bases that match TRBD2. The CDR3 covers 16 residues. Losses at the gene ends were 5 bases for V and 5 bases for J; bases not matched to a gene: 11. CDR3 sequence reads: CASSLGGGEGTGELFF. CDR3 nucleotide sequence: TGTGCCAGCAGTCTGGGGGGAGGGGAAGGAACCGGGGAGCTGTTTTTT.